This TCR beta chain was found in a study of identifying expanded T cells in peripheral blood. Measured with immunoSEQ multiplex PCR; TCRdb has only the in-frame clones, and not every one. The sample shows about 82,000 clones, roughly 89% of them seen only once. Study conclusions and caveats: Variance in clone template counts between approximately 2-week samples significantly increased with total template count across all healthy donors.

A single count supports this clone. Its target is not known. The V end lost 5 bases, the J end lost 10 bases, and 11 bases lay between the germline ends. Germline CDR1 reads PRHDT; CDR2 reads FYEKMQ (reference sequence). The CDR3 extends over 11 amino acids. The sequence derives from a person aged 18 to 75 in good health. The rearrangement links TRBV13 to TRBJ1-2; D may be TRBD1 (5 bases). Sequenced input: blood. Here the CDR3 reads CASSGGQHYTF. For the CDR3, the DNA is TGTGCCAGCAGCGGCGGACAACACTACACCTTC.